Listed below are T cell receptor beta chains from one sample, sequenced in a study of vaccination and CD4 T cells after COVID-19. These receptors are not linked to any known antigen. TCRdb passed the PCR reads through MiXCR, listing each CDR3 protein once. The sample holds nearly 20,000 distinct CDR3 sequences, roughly 50% seen once. The starting material was CD4+ T cells from blood, cultured in vitro, obtained after SARS-CoV-2 vaccination. These receptor sequences come from a human donor who had recovered from COVID-19. The CDR3 runs from the conserved cysteine through the conserved F or W. A D gene is named only where the DNA matches it firmly. Part of the rows lack a size; the others show once, few, many or a class for expanded clones.

TRBV7-9	14	-	TRBJ2-5	once	TGTGCCAGCAGCTCTACAGAGTACCAAGAGACCCAGTACTTC	CASSSTEYQETQYF
TRBV6-5	13	-	TRBJ2-7	-	TGTGCCAGCAGTTACAGGGAGGCCTACGAGCAGTACTTC	CASSYREAYEQYF
TRBV27	14	-	TRBJ2-5	few	TGTGCCTCAAAGGTCGCCGGAGGTTCAGAGACCCAGTACTTC	CASKVAGGSETQYF
TRBV4-1	18	TRBD1	TRBJ1-6	few	TGCGCCAGCAGCCAGGACAGGGCTAGGAGCTCCTATAATTCACCCCTCCACTTT	CASSQDRARSSYNSPLHF
TRBV29-1	12	-	TRBJ2-1	-	TGCAGCGTTGACAGCGCCTACAATGAGCAGTTCTTC	CSVDSAYNEQFF
TRBV14	16	TRBD2	TRBJ2-5	-	TGTGCCAGCAGCCAAGGAGTAGCGGGAGCGGGCGAGACCCAGTACTTC	CASSQGVAGAGETQYF
TRBV14	15	TRBD1	TRBJ1-2	-	TGTGCCAGCAGCCAAGGACAGGGGGCGGACTATGGCTACACCTTC	CASSQGQGADYGYTF
TRBV5-4	16	-	TRBJ2-6	-	TGTGCCAGCAGCTTGCCCCGGATCTCTGGGGCCAACGTCCTGACTTTC	CASSLPRISGANVLTF
TRBV2	15	-	TRBJ1-6	-	TGTGCCAGCAGTCTCCTCGGCGACCCTAATTCACCCCTCCACTTT	CASSLLGDPNSPLHF
TRBV11-1	11	-	TRBJ1-1	-	TGTGCCAGCAGCCCCATCGAGGAAGCTTTCTTT	CASSPIEEAFF
TRBV10-2	14	-	TRBJ2-3	-	TGCGCCAGCAGTGATGTACATCGCACAGATACGCAGTATTTT	CASSDVHRTDTQYF
TRBV20-1	13	-	TRBJ1-5	few	TGCAGTGCTAGTCCGCCAGGGTCCCAGCCCCAGCATTTT	CSASPPGSQPQHF
TRBV27	15	-	TRBJ2-1	-	TGTGCCAGCAGTGCCGGTTTTCAGGTGTTCAATGAGCAGTTCTTC	CASSAGFQVFNEQFF
TRBV20-1	15	TRBD2	TRBJ2-3	-	TGCAGTGCTAGTCCGGGACTAGCGATCGCAGATACGCAGTATTTT	CSASPGLAIADTQYF
TRBV19	11	-	TRBJ1-2	-	TGTGCCAGTAGTCGTAACTATGGCTACACCTTC	CASSRNYGYTF
TRBV7-9	16	TRBD2	TRBJ2-1	-	TGTGCCAGCAGCTCCTTCTCTAGCGGGGGTCACAATGAGCAGTTCTTC	CASSSFSSGGHNEQFF
TRBV7-9	16	-	TRBJ2-1	-	TGTGCCAGCAGCTTAGTTCTAGCCGCAGAATACAATGAGCAGTTCTTC	CASSLVLAAEYNEQFF
TRBV28	14	TRBD1	TRBJ2-7	-	TGTGCCAGCAGCGTGACAGGGGGCCCCTACGAGCAGTACTTC	CASSVTGGPYEQYF
TRBV6-2/TRBV6-3	14	-	TRBJ1-2	few	TGTGCCAGCAGATTGACAGGCGCTGGCTATGGCTACACCTTC	CASRLTGAGYGYTF
TRBV6-4	15	-	TRBJ2-7	-	TGTGCCAGCAGGGCCGGGGGAGCCCAACCCTACGAGCAGTACTTC	CASRAGGAQPYEQYF
TRBV29-1	14	-	TRBJ2-3	-	TGCAGCGTTGATAGGCGGCTAAGTGGAGATACGCAGTATTTT	CSVDRRLSGDTQYF
TRBV7-2	15	-	TRBJ2-5	-	TGTGCCAGCAGCTACCTAGGGGACGGGGTACAGACCCAGTACTTC	CASSYLGDGVQTQYF
TRBV11-3	13	-	TRBJ2-3	-	TGTGCCAGCAGCTTAAGCCGGGTTTCTACGCAGTATTTT	CASSLSRVSTQYF
TRBV27	11	-	TRBJ2-7	-	TGTGCCAGCAGCTACTCCTACGAGCAGTACTTC	CASSYSYEQYF
TRBV7-2	13	-	TRBJ1-2	few	TGTGCCAGCAGCTTTTATACCAACTATGGCTACACCTTC	CASSFYTNYGYTF
TRBV11-1	13	-	TRBJ2-2	-	TGTGTCAGCAGCTTAAGGTCCGCCGGGGAGCTGTTTTTT	CVSSLRSAGELFF
TRBV20-1	14	-	TRBJ2-5	-	TGCAGTGCTAGAGGGTACAGGGAGGCGGAGACCCAGTACTTC	CSARGYREAETQYF
TRBV28	12	-	TRBJ2-7	once	TGTGCCAGCAGTTTATTAGTCGGCGAGCAGTACTTC	CASSLLVGEQYF
TRBV5-4	13	-	TRBJ1-2	-	TGTGCCAGCAGCTCACAGGGCCCCTATGGCTACACCTTC	CASSSQGPYGYTF